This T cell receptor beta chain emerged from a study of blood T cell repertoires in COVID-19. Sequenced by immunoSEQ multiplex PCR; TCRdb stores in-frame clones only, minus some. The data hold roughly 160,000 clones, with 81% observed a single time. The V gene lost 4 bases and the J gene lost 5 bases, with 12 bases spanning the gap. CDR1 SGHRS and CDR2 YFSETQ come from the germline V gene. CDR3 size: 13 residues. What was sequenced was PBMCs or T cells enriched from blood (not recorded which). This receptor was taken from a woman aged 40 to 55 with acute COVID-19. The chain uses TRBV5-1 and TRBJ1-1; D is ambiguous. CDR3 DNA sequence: TGCGCCAGCAGCCCTTCGATGAGAACTGAAGCTTTCTTT. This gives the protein CASSPSMRTEAFF.